These 26 T cell receptor beta chains came from one sample sequenced in a study of control samples from healthy donors and cancer patients. TCRdb's table, derived via immunoSEQ multiplex PCR, lists solely in-frame clones and lacks some. The sample consists of approximately 140,000 clones, 85% to 90% of them appearing once. The sample comprised PBMCs. The receptors here all came from a man aged 50-60 years with head and neck cancer.

This clone was observed a single time. V usage is TRBV4-1 and J usage is TRBJ2-7; D is uncertain. CDR1 is MGHRA and CDR2 is YSYEKL in the germline V gene. V gave up 0 bases and J gave up 5 bases, with 8 bases separating them. This CDR3 region has 13 residues. The DNA for the CDR3 is TGCGCCAGCAGCCAAGAATTGGTGAACGAGCAGTACTTC. Translating gives CASSQELVNEQYF.

The V gene is TRBV4-1, the J gene TRBJ1-3, with TRBD1 matching over 11 bases. The CDR3 runs to 17 residues. Germline assignment: CDR1 MGHRA and CDR2 YSYEKL. The junction had 2 bases not matched to a gene; V was cut back by 1 base and J by 0 bases. In DNA form, the CDR3 reads TGCGCCAGCAGCCAAGGGACAGGGGGCCGCTCTGGAAACACCATATATTTT. Translated: CASSQGTGGRSGNTIYF.

The rearrangement joins TRBV27 to TRBJ1-1; a weak D match, TRBD1 (5 bases). The CDR3 has 11 residues. CDR1 and CDR2 from the germline V gene are MNHEY and SMNVEV (reference sequence). V was cut by 8 bases and J by 7 bases, with 11 bases left in between. CDR3 DNA sequence: TGTGCCAGCTTAGGGGCTTTTGAAGCTTTCTTT. This translates into CASLGAFEAFF.

About this clone itself: Other nucleotide sequences from this sample produce the same CDR3. The chain carries TRBV28 and TRBJ2-3, with no clear D. The CDR3 sequence is 11 residues long. V lost 5 bases to trimming and J lost 5 bases, with 5 bases between them. Per the germline V gene, CDR1 is MDHEN and CDR2 is SYDVKM. CDR3 nucleotides: TGTGCCAGCAGTCTAGTAGATACGCAGTATTTT. Its protein product is CASSLVDTQYF.

The chain uses TRBV7-2 and TRBJ2-7; 9 nucleotides match TRBD2. This CDR3 has 15 residues. After removal of 1 base from V and 5 bases from J, the junction contained 6 bases not matched to a gene. Germline V lookup: CDR1 SGHTA, CDR2 FQGNSA. The CDR3 sequence is CASSLEGTSTHEQYF. DNA for the CDR3: TGTGCCAGCAGCTTAGAGGGGACTAGCACTCACGAGCAGTACTTC.

This sequence joins TRBV7-9 and TRBJ2-1; TRBD1 is a possible D gene (5 bases). Trimming left V 5 bases short and J 5 bases short, with 16 bases between. Germline V lookup: CDR1 SEHNR, CDR2 FQNEAQ (reference sequence). This CDR3 is 15 amino acids long. CDR3: CASSDLVLGDNEQFF. The CDR3 nucleotides are TGTGCCAGCAGCGACCTGGTCCTAGGGGACAATGAGCAGTTCTTC. The full variable domain, with the rest looked up from reference TRBV7-9 and TRBJ2-1, is DTGVSQNPRHKITKRGQNVTFRCDPISEHNRLYWYRQTLGQGPEFLTYFQNEAQLEKSRLLSDRFSAERPKGSFSTLEIQRTEQGDSAMYLCASSDLVLGDNEQFFGPGTRLTVL.

V and J are TRBV5-1 and TRBJ2-1; TRBD1 matches at 10 bases. There are 14 residues in the CDR3. The ends lost 4 bases at V and 5 bases at J; junction bases unmatched: 3. Germline V CDR1 and CDR2: SGHRS, YFSETQ. CDR3 loop: CASSTGTGDNEQFF. Here the CDR3 DNA reads TGCGCCAGCAGCACCGGGACAGGGGACAATGAGCAGTTCTTC.

The chain employs TRBV5-1 and TRBJ2-7; D is undetermined. Germline values: CDR1 SGHRS, CDR2 YFSETQ. With 5 bases removed from V and 6 bases from J, the gap between germline ends came to 12 bases. This CDR3 has 12 residues. The CDR3: CASSPSGREQYF. The CDR3 region has the DNA TGCGCCAGCAGTCCCTCGGGTCGCGAGCAGTACTTC.

This chain links TRBV7-8 with TRBJ1-4, with D possibly matching TRBD1 (6 bases). V lost 6 bases, J lost 8 bases, and 19 bases lay in between. CDR1 and CDR2 from the germline V gene are SGHVS and FQNEAQ. This CDR3 spans 15 amino acids. The CDR3 loop reads CASRPLPGQGEKLFF. The CDR3, as DNA: TGTGCCAGCAGACCCCTTCCGGGACAAGGAGAAAAACTGTTTTTT.

This clone has a single count. The identical CDR3 is also encoded by other nucleotide sequences in the sample. This chain joins TRBV7-2 and TRBJ2-3; D unclear. CDR3 length equals 12 residues. Trimming took 4 bases from V and 2 from J, leaving 4 bases between them. The V gene's germline CDR1 is SGHTA and CDR2 FQGNSA. Written as DNA, the CDR3 is TGTGCCAGCAGCTCATACACAGATACGCAGTATTTT. It translates to CASSSYTDTQYF.

The chain couples TRBV20-1 to TRBJ2-7, with D maybe TRBD2 (6 bases). Germline values: CDR1 DFQATT, CDR2 SNEGSKA (reference sequence). Trimming stripped 5 bases from V and 6 bases from J, with 11 bases between. The CDR3 is 11 amino acids. The CDR3 coding sequence is TGCAGTGCTTTAGTGCGGGGCGAGCAGTACTTC. Its protein is CSALVRGEQYF.

The rearrangement joins TRBV10-1 to TRBJ2-2; possible D gene TRBD2, 7 bases. The V end lost 6 bases, the J end lost 3 bases, and 11 bases lay between the germline ends. Germline CDR1 is WNHNN and CDR2 is SYGVQD (reference sequence). The CDR3 spans 14 residues. Here the CDR3 DNA reads TGCGCCAGCAGAACAGGGAGGGACACCGGGGAGCTGTTTTTT. It yields the protein CASRTGRDTGELFF.

V usage is TRBV7-2 and J usage is TRBJ2-3; D uncertain. The CDR3 is made up of 13 amino acids. The germline V gene encodes CDR1 SGHTA and CDR2 FQGNSA. The V and J ends lost 5 bases and 2 bases respectively, with 8 bases between them. The CDR3 region is CASSRIITDTQYF. The CDR3 DNA follows: TGTGCCAGCAGCCGCATAATCACAGATACGCAGTATTTT.

The CDR3 region has the DNA TGTGCCAGCAGTGAATTTGCTAGCGGGGGCTACGAGCAGTACTTC. Its translation: CASSEFASGGYEQYF. V usage is TRBV6-1 and J usage is TRBJ2-7; 10 nucleotides line up with TRBD2. The CDR3 totals 15 residues. The trim removed 2 bases at V and 3 bases at J, leaving 4 bases unmatched. From germline, CDR1 is MNHNS and CDR2 SASEGT.

This clone came up once. The chain uses TRBV25-1 and TRBJ1-2, with no clear D. The CDR3 consists of 13 residues. Trimming removed 5 bases at V and 1 base at J, with 8 bases between. In germline, CDR1 is MGHDK, CDR2 SYGVNS. Here the CDR3 reads CASSLPNNYGYTF. The CDR3 DNA reads TGTGCCAGCAGTCTACCTAATAACTATGGCTACACCTTC.

Notes on this clone: An end of the junction does not agree with germline; a read error may underlie this. V usage is TRBV5-1 and J usage is TRBJ2-3; 9 nucleotides align to TRBD2. CDR3 length equals 14 residues. The germline gives CDR1 SGHRS, CDR2 YFSETQ. In DNA form, the CDR3 reads TGCGCCAGCGGCTTAGCGGGGGAGTCGGAGACGCAGTATTTT. Translation gives CASGLAGESETQYF.

The gene calls are TRBV5-1 and TRBJ2-1; 14 bases fit TRBD2. V lost 3 bases to trimming and J lost 0 bases; unmatched junction nucleotides: 11. This CDR3 region has 20 residues. The germline V gene encodes CDR1 SGHRS and CDR2 YFSETQ. The CDR3 sequence is CASSSTGTSGSSSSYNEQFF. CDR3 coding DNA: TGCGCCAGCAGCTCCACCGGGACTAGCGGGAGCTCCAGCTCCTACAATGAGCAGTTCTTC.

This rearrangement joins TRBV7-9 to TRBJ2-2; D is undetermined. This CDR3 comprises 12 residues. Trimming removed 5 bases from V and 7 bases from J, with 8 bases in between. CDR1 is SEHNR, CDR2 FQNEAQ, per germline (reference sequence). CDR3 sequence reads: CASSQVGGELFF. CDR3 DNA: TGTGCCAGCAGCCAAGTTGGCGGGGAGCTGTTTTTT.

The chain joins TRBV12-1 to TRBJ1-1. TRBV12-1 is classified as a pseudogene. This CDR3 has 11 amino acids. As DNA, the CDR3 is TGTGCCAGCAGCTTACCTTGCGGAGCTTTCTTT. It codes for CASSLPCGAFF.

V gene TRBV20-1 combines with J gene TRBJ1-5; TRBD1 is a possible D gene (6 bases). This CDR3 has 16 residues. The V gene's germline CDR1 is DFQATT and CDR2 SNEGSKA (reference sequence). V lost 3 bases and J 0 bases, leaving 15 bases between the germline ends. CDR3 coding DNA: TGCAGTGCTAGTGAGACAGGTCCTTATAGCAATCAGCCCCAGCATTTT. This encodes CSASETGPYSNQPQHF.

This rearrangement joins TRBV6-5 to TRBJ2-7; TRBD1 might be the D (6 bases). This CDR3 is 13 amino acids long. The ends were cut back, 1 base at V and 6 bases at J, with 10 bases in the middle. Per the germline V gene, CDR1 is MNHEY and CDR2 is SVGAGI. In nucleotides, the CDR3 is TGTGCCAGCAGTTACTTCACAGGGACCGAGCAGTACTTC. Translated, it gives CASSYFTGTEQYF.

The chain employs TRBV4-2 and TRBJ2-1, with D uncertain. Germline CDR1 reads LGHNA; CDR2 reads YNFKEQ. The CDR3 loop spans 14 amino acids. V was trimmed by 0 bases and J by 9 bases, leaving 12 bases between them. This CDR3 reads CASSQDELWSEQFF. CDR3 bases: TGTGCCAGCAGCCAAGATGAGTTATGGTCTGAGCAGTTCTTC.

The chain is built from TRBV27 and TRBJ2-3; 14 bases fit TRBD2. The V gene's germline CDR1 is MNHEY and CDR2 SMNVEV (reference sequence). The trim removed 3 bases at V and 2 bases at J, leaving 4 bases unmatched. The CDR3 is 17 residues long. CDR3 bases: TGTGCCAGCAGTTTCTGGGGACTAGCGGGAGACACAGATACGCAGTATTTT. Translated: CASSFWGLAGDTDTQYF.

The V gene is TRBV19, the J gene TRBJ1-2, with D possibly matching TRBD1 (6 bases). The CDR3 is 12 amino acids. The V gene lost 3 bases and the J gene lost 11 bases, with 13 bases spanning the gap. CDR1 and CDR2 (germline): LNHDA, SQIVND (reference sequence). In DNA, the CDR3 is TGTGCCAGTAGTATCCGACAGGCCGATTACACCTTC. Its protein product is CASSIRQADYTF. The complete variable domain, with remaining parts taken from reference TRBV19 and TRBJ1-2, reads DGGITQSPKYLFRKEGQNVTLSCEQNLNHDAMYWYRQDPGQGLRLIYYSQIVNDFQKGDIAEGYSVSREKKESFPLTVTSAQKNPTAFYLCASSIRQADYTFGSGTRLTVV.

This rearrangement joins TRBV19 to TRBJ1-1, with TRBD1 matching over 9 bases. This CDR3 has 12 residues. V trimming: 9 bases; J trimming: 7 bases; junction bases outside the gene matches: 6. Per germline, CDR1 LNHDA and CDR2 SQIVND (reference sequence). For the CDR3, the DNA is TGTGCCAGCGGGACAGGGATGGATGAAGCTTTCTTT. Amino acids: CASGTGMDEAFF.

This rearrangement joins TRBV29-1 to TRBJ2-7; 7 bases fit TRBD1. The CDR3 runs 14 residues. The germline V gene has CDR1 SQVTM and CDR2 ANQGSEA. J was trimmed by 2 bases and V by 7 bases; bases with no gene match: 11. This chain's CDR3 is CSAVTGRAPYEQYF. CDR3 in DNA: TGCAGCGCCGTGACAGGGCGGGCTCCCTACGAGCAGTACTTC.